This paragraph covers one T cell receptor (beta chain) sequence. The CDR3 is made up of 20 amino acids. Per germline, CDR1 MNHEY and CDR2 SMNVEV (reference sequence). With V trimmed by 6 bases and J by 8 bases, 28 bases remained unmatched. This sample was taken from a study of blood T cell repertoires in COVID-19. For the study at large: There were acute and convalescent COVID-19 samples, and they came from the United States, Italy and Spain.

Per the study methods: Using reference gene primer amplification, nucleated cell counts were estimated. Only in-frame clones appear in the TCRdb table, and some are missing; sequencing was by immunoSEQ multiplex PCR. V, J and clone size reflect that table, while D and trimming were determined from the DNA. This sample yields more than 90,000 clones, of which about 83% are seen a single time; approximately 16% belongs to the top ten. In Seattle, patients joined the study during active infection and were tracked longitudinally. Input material: peripheral blood. This receptor was taken from a woman in her fifties or sixties with COVID-19, enrolled during active disease. The chain joins TRBV27 to TRBJ1-2, with TRBD1 matching over 9 bases. In DNA form, the CDR3 reads TGTGCCAGCAGCCAATCTCCGGACAGGGGTCCCATCAATGCTCTCCGAGGCTACACCTTC. It specifies CASSQSPDRGPINALRGYTF.